The 4 T cell receptor beta chains listed next were all sequenced from one sample in a study of shared clonotypes between healthy human individuals. The table came from immunoSEQ multiplex PCR; TCRdb's copy has only in-frame clones and leaves some out. Among roughly 570,000 clones listed, 95% to 98% were seen once. Terminally differentiated effector memory CD45RA+ cells were excluded from the naive CD8 cells, which were CD45RO-negative and positively selected for CCR7. What was sequenced was naive CD8+ T cells sorted from blood. These receptors were obtained from a man aged 30-40 years in good health.

This rearrangement joins TRBV5-6 to TRBJ1-5; 9 bases agree with TRBD1. CDR1 SGHDT and CDR2 YYEEEE come from the germline V gene. The CDR3 spans 14 residues. The V and J ends lost 2 bases and 6 bases, in that order; junction bases with no gene match: 3. The CDR3 DNA is TGTGCCAGCAGCTTAGGACAGGGGATTCAGCCCCAGCATTTT. It translates to CASSLGQGIQPQHF.

The CDR3 DNA is TGTGCCAGCAAGGACGGACATATGAACACTGAAGCTTTCTTT. Translating it yields CASKDGHMNTEAFF. The chain recombines TRBV7-9 with TRBJ1-1; D may be TRBD1 (5 bases). CDR3 length: 14 residues. The germline V gene encodes CDR1 SEHNR and CDR2 FQNEAQ (reference sequence). V gave up 7 bases and J gave up 0 bases, with 12 bases separating them.

V and J are TRBV18 and TRBJ2-7; 9 bases are shared with TRBD1. CDR1 is KGHSH, CDR2 LQKENI, per germline. The CDR3 runs 15 residues. The trim removed 6 bases at V and 2 bases at J, leaving 8 bases unmatched. The CDR3 bases are TGTGCCAGCTCCGACCGGGGACAGGGTCCCTACGAGCAGTACTTC. Translating it yields CASSDRGQGPYEQYF.

This chain uses TRBV7-9 with TRBJ2-1; perhaps TRBD1 as D (6 bases). Trimming cost V 1 base and J 5 bases, with 12 bases left between them. This CDR3 spans 15 amino acids. CDR1 and CDR2 (germline): SEHNR, FQNEAQ (reference sequence). This CDR3 reads CASSLDRAGDNEQFF. DNA of the CDR3: TGTGCCAGCAGCTTAGACAGGGCTGGGGACAATGAGCAGTTCTTC.